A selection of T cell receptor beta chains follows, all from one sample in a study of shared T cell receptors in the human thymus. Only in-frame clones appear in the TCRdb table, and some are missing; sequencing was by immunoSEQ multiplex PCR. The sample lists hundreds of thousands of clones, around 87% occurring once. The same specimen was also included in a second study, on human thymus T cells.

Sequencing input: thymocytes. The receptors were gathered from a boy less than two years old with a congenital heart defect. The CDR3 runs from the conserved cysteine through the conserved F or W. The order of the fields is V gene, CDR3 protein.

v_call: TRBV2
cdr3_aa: CASRDVAGTNEQFF

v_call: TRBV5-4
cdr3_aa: CASSPRAGPDTEAFF

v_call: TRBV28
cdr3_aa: CASSYRGLWDTEAFF

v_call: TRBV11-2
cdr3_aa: CASSPKGLAGRADTQYF

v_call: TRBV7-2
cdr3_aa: CASSLKFAQADNSPLHF

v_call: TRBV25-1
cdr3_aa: CASRGHPNTEAFF

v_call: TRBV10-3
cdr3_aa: CAISEGRRNTEAFF

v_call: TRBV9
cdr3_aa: CASSVRDRHGYTF

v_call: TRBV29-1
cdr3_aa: CSVVTGGNTEAFF

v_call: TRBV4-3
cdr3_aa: CASSQDGVGAKNTGELFF

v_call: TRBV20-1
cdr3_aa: CSLRETEAFF

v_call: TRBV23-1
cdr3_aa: CASSQPGLTQETQYF

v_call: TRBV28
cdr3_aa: CASGLDREDTQYF

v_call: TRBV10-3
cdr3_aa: CAIQRAAGGADTQYF

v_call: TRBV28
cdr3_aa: CASSPPRQGQNQPQHF

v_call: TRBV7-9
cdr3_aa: CAIGGPKGGEQYF

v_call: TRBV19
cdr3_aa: CASSPADRKNNSPLHF

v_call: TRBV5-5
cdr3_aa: CASSQDRRANYGYTF

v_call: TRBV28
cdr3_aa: CASSPRTENNEQFF

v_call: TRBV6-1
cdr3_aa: CASSDQGRGEGYTF

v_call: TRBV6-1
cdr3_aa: CASSGQRLNTIYF

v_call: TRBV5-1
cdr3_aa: CASTPGGDRKFF

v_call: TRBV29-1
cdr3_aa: CSVNSGGANNEQFF

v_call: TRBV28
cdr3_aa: CASSFYLAGNTIYF

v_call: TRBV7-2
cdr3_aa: CASSTMPDTEAFF

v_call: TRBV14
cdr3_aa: CASSPQRESETQYF

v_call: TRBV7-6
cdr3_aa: CATRQGVNYGYTF

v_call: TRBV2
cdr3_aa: CASSLGLAGDSRNEQYF

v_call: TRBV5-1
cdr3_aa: CASSLDTGTSGGAIDTQYF

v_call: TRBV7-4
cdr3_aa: CASSSLGTENGYTF

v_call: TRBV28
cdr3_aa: CASSPPRRDREDGYGYTF

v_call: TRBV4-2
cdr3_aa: CASSQADRGQGFHNEQFF

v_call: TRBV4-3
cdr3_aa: CASSQVGGGSYNEQFF

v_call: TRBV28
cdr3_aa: CASSLRDTQYF